These 9 T cell receptor beta chains were sequenced from one sample in a study of control samples from healthy donors and cancer patients. Generated by immunoSEQ multiplex PCR, the TCRdb table keeps only in-frame clones and is missing some. Of around 150,000 clones in the sample, over 85% are singletons; the top ten hold 12%. Material: blood. The receptors stem from a man aged 25-45 years in good health.

The CDR3 protein is CASGQITDTQYF. CDR3 coding DNA: TGTGCCAGCGGGCAGATAACAGATACGCAGTATTTT. The gene calls are TRBV5-5 and TRBJ2-3, with D uncertain. V gave up 7 bases and J gave up 3 bases, with 9 bases separating them. The CDR3 totals 12 residues. Germline CDR1 SGHKS, CDR2 YYEKEE (reference sequence).

This chain connects TRBV3-1 (or the pseudogene TRBV3-2) to TRBJ2-2, with 12 positions matching TRBD2. The CDR3 runs 15 residues. Germline V lookup: CDR1 LGHDT, CDR2 YNNKEL (reference sequence). The V gene end was trimmed by 4 bases and the J gene end by 5 bases; junction bases not matched to a gene: 2. The DNA for the CDR3 is TGTGCCAGCAGCCGACTAGCGGGGGAAACCGGGGAGCTGTTTTTT. This sequence encodes CASSRLAGETGELFF.

This chain joins TRBV11-2 and TRBJ2-1; possible D gene TRBD2, 6 bases. This CDR3 has 16 residues. In germline, CDR1 is SGHAT, CDR2 FQNNGV. Trimming removed 4 bases at V and 4 bases at J, with 17 bases between. The CDR3 sequence is CASSSQRKGGYNEQFF. For the CDR3, the DNA is TGTGCCAGCAGCTCCCAAAGGAAGGGAGGATACAATGAGCAGTTCTTC.

The chain joins TRBV5-6 to TRBJ1-5; D ambiguous. The CDR3 has 14 amino acids. With 0 bases removed from V and 3 bases from J, the gap between germline ends came to 7 bases. Looked up from germline, CDR1 is SGHDT and CDR2 is YYEEEE. In DNA, the CDR3 is TGTGCCAGCAGCTTGGGACTGAACAATCAGCCCCAGCATTTT. It specifies CASSLGLNNQPQHF.

V is TRBV2 and J is TRBJ1-2, with D unresolved. This CDR3 comprises 14 residues. Trimming removed 3 bases from V and 8 bases from J, with 16 bases in between. CDR1 and CDR2 from the germline V gene are SNHLY and FYNNEI. CDR3 nucleotides: TGTGCCAGCAGTGAGGGCGCGCTAGGAAAAGGCTACACCTTC. It codes for CASSEGALGKGYTF.

V and J are TRBV30 and TRBJ1-2; a possible D gene is TRBD1 (6 bases). CDR1 is GTSNPN, CDR2 SVGIG, per germline (reference sequence). This CDR3 spans 13 amino acids. V was cut by 6 bases and J by 4 bases, with 15 bases left in between. CDR3 sequence (DNA): TGTGCCTGTACCAGGGGATTAGGCTATGGCTACACCTTC. Its protein is CACTRGLGYGYTF.

This chain connects TRBV28 to TRBJ1-5; D might be TRBD1 (5 bases). Germline loops: CDR1 MDHEN, CDR2 SYDVKM. The CDR3 covers 13 residues. The V end was cut by 4 bases, the J end by 16 bases, with 20 bases between. The chain's CDR3 is CASSSPSGAYSHF. The CDR3 nucleotides read TGTGCCAGCAGTTCACCCTCCGGGGCCTACAGCCATTTT. Full variable domain (outside the CDR3, taken from reference TRBV28 and TRBJ1-5): DVKVTQSSRYLVKRTGEKVFLECVQDMDHENMFWYRQDPGLGLRLIYFSYDVKMKEKGDIPEGYSVSREKKERFSLILESASTNQTSMYLCASSSPSGAYSHFGDGTRLSIL.

DNA for the CDR3: TGTGCCAGCAGTACCCAGGGGGCTATCACAGATACGCAGTATTTT. Translation gives CASSTQGAITDTQYF. This chain links TRBV28 with TRBJ2-3; 8 nucleotides match TRBD1. The CDR3 runs 15 residues. V lost 5 bases and J lost 2; bases outside the gene matches: 6. Germline V gene lookup returns CDR1 MDHEN and CDR2 SYDVKM.

The gene calls are TRBV14 and TRBJ2-1, with D possibly being TRBD1 (6 bases). Trimming pared 1 base from V and 9 bases from J, leaving 7 bases between. Germline CDR1 and CDR2: SGHDN and FVKESK. CDR3 length: 12 amino acids. CDR3 in amino acids: CASSQGGREQFF. The CDR3 DNA sequence: TGTGCCAGCAGCCAAGGGGGGCGTGAGCAGTTCTTC.